The present T cell receptor (beta chain) was sequenced within a study of T-cell reconstitution after alpha-beta-depleted transplantation in children. Notes on the study in general: Among T cells one year after transplant, newly produced cells accounted for most counts and diversity.

The trim removed 5 bases at V and 6 bases at J, leaving 12 bases unmatched. This CDR3 spans 15 amino acids. Concerning this clonotype: What it recognizes is unknown.

TCRbeta library construction was performed incorporating unique molecular identifiers. MiXCR, applied by TCRdb to the PCR reads, yields one record per CDR3 protein. The table lists some 460,000 distinct CDR3 sequences, roughly 17% of them singletons, with around 28% in the top ten. The chain uses TRBV12-3 or TRBV12-4 and TRBJ1-2; 7 bases align to TRBD1. The starting material was PBMCs, mostly from graft donor cells, obtained 360 days after TCRalphabeta/CD19-depleted stem cell transplant. The sequence derives from a boy younger than two who had a stem cell transplant for Wiskott-Aldrich syndrome, so the T cells may come from the graft donor. The CDR3 coding sequence is TGTGCCAGCAGTACCAGCTTACAGGGGAGGGATGGCTACACCTTC. This gives the protein CASSTSLQGRDGYTF.